Presented here are 26 T cell receptor beta chains from one specimen sequenced in a study of shared clonotypes between healthy human individuals. The protocol was immunoSEQ multiplex PCR, while the TCRdb copy is restricted to in-frame clones and leaves out a portion. The repertoire holds around 1,000,000 clones, with 70% to 85% as singletons. The sequenced sample was memory CD4+ T cells from PBMCs. Noted subset: CD45RA-negative fraction. These receptors all stem from a young man in good health. Some clones in this sample may be carry-over from other donors' samples.

This clone was seen just once. The chain couples TRBV4-3 to TRBJ2-1, with D perhaps TRBD1 (6 bases). CDR3 length: 13 amino acids. Germline CDR1 and CDR2: LGHNA and YSLEER. The V end was cut by 4 bases, the J end by 5 bases, with 9 bases between. Here the CDR3 reads CASSPDRHNEQFF. In nucleotides, the CDR3 is TGCGCCAGCAGCCCAGACAGGCACAATGAGCAGTTCTTC.

The chain has TRBV19 and TRBJ1-1, with D possibly TRBD1 on 5 matching bases. V lost 7 bases and J 7 bases, leaving 19 bases between the germline ends. Looked up from germline, CDR1 is LNHDA and CDR2 is SQIVND (reference sequence). The CDR3 is 14 residues long. The CDR3 nucleotides are TGTGCCAGTACCTTATTCGGGGCCACGAATGAAGCTTTCTTT. Protein: CASTLFGATNEAFF. The full variable domain, rest sourced from reference TRBV19 and TRBJ1-1, is DGGITQSPKYLFRKEGQNVTLSCEQNLNHDAMYWYRQDPGQGLRLIYYSQIVNDFQKGDIAEGYSVSREKKESFPLTVTSAQKNPTAFYLCASTLFGATNEAFFGQGTRLTVV.

The sample holds many counts of this clone. This sequence joins TRBV5-4 and TRBJ2-5; D tentatively reads TRBD1 or TRBD2 (5 bases each). Trimming took off 3 bases at V and 3 bases at J, with 12 bases between the two ends. In germline, CDR1 is SGHNT, CDR2 YYREEE (reference sequence). CDR3 length: 14 residues. CDR3 in DNA: TGTGCCAGCAGCTCAACCGGGACGGAAGAGACCCAGTACTTC. The encoded protein is CASSSTGTEETQYF.

This chain connects TRBV6-1 to TRBJ2-1; no clear D gene. This CDR3 contains 14 residues. V was clipped by 2 bases and J by 4 bases, with 9 bases between them. Germline-derived CDR1 and CDR2 are MNHNS and SASEGT. The CDR3 protein is CASSEIMGYNEQFF. CDR3 nucleotides: TGTGCCAGCAGTGAAATAATGGGATACAATGAGCAGTTCTTC.

The chain carries TRBV5-1 and TRBJ1-4; TRBD1 aligns across 7 bases. This CDR3 has 16 amino acids. V trimming: 2 bases; J trimming: 3 bases; junction bases outside the gene matches: 7. CDR1 is SGHRS, CDR2 YFSETQ, per germline. This chain's CDR3 is CASSLGTAKANEKLFF. DNA for the CDR3: TGCGCCAGCAGCTTAGGGACAGCTAAGGCTAATGAAAAACTGTTTTTT.

This chain links TRBV2 with TRBJ1-2; D is unresolved. Germline CDR1 is SNHLY and CDR2 is FYNNEI. V was shortened by 6 bases and J by 4 bases, with 12 bases between the two germline ends. This CDR3 has 13 amino acids. The CDR3, as DNA: TGTGCCAGCAGCCAGCAACCTCTCTATGGCTACACCTTC. As protein: CASSQQPLYGYTF.

The V gene is TRBV6-4, the J gene TRBJ2-2, with 13 nucleotides matching TRBD2. The CDR3 contains 15 residues. Germline V lookup: CDR1 MRHNA, CDR2 SNTAGT. Germline trimming cut 9 bases from V and 7 bases from J; bases unmatched to any gene: 8. The CDR3 nucleotides are TGTGCCAGACCGGGACTAGCGGGAAGATGCGGGGAGCTGTTTTTT. It codes for CARPGLAGRCGELFF.

The rearrangement uses TRBV6-5 and TRBJ2-7; maybe TRBD2 (6 bases). Germline CDR1 reads MNHEY; CDR2 reads SVGAGI. V was trimmed by 4 bases and J by 1 base, leaving 11 bases between them. The CDR3 extends over 14 amino acids. The CDR3 here is CASSSPRGSYEQYF. CDR3 nucleotides: TGTGCCAGCAGTTCCCCGCGGGGTTCCTACGAGCAGTACTTC.

The chain carries TRBV10-1 and TRBJ2-7, with a tentative D call TRBD2 (6 bases). Germline-derived CDR1 and CDR2 are WNHNN and SYGVQD (reference sequence). The CDR3 sequence is 16 residues long. V lost 0 bases to trimming and J lost 6 bases, with 18 bases between them. The CDR3 loop reads CASSESIGTFSSEQYF. CDR3 bases: TGCGCCAGCAGTGAGTCAATCGGGACTTTCAGCAGCGAGCAGTACTTC.

The chain carries TRBV18 and TRBJ2-1; 8 nucleotides match TRBD1. This CDR3 is built from 16 residues. Germline V CDR1 and CDR2: KGHSH, LQKENI. V was clipped by 3 bases and J by 5 bases; unmatched bases: 9. CDR3 nucleotide sequence: TGTGCCAGCTCACCCGGACAGGGAATTCGAGACAATGAGCAGTTCTTC. This sequence encodes CASSPGQGIRDNEQFF. Drawing the rest from reference TRBV18 and TRBJ2-1, the complete variable domain is NAGVMQNPRHLVRRRGQEARLRCSPMKGHSHVYWYRQLPEEGLKFMVYLQKENIIDESGMPKERFSAEFPKEGPSILRIQQVVRGDSAAYFCASSPGQGIRDNEQFFGPGTRLTVL.

Points on this clone: The sample carries other DNA sequences with the same CDR3. This chain links TRBV7-2 with TRBJ1-5; 9 nucleotides line up with TRBD1. V dropped 3 bases and J dropped 7; count of bases not matched to a gene: 1. This CDR3 region has 13 residues. Germline V gives CDR1 SGHTA, CDR2 FQGNSA. The CDR3 loop is CASSFDRGQPQHF. The CDR3 DNA follows: TGTGCCAGCAGCTTTGACAGGGGGCAGCCCCAGCATTTT. Complete variable domain (other parts from reference TRBV7-2 and TRBJ1-5): GAGVSQSPSNKVTEKGKDVELRCDPISGHTALYWYRQSLGQGLEFLIYFQGNSAPDKSGLPSDRFSAERTGGSVSTLTIQRTQQEDSAVYLCASSFDRGQPQHFGDGTRLSIL.

In nucleotides, the CDR3 is TGTGCCTGGGGTAATGGTAATGAGCAGTTCTTC. Protein sequence: CAWGNGNEQFF. The V and J genes are TRBV30 and TRBJ2-1, with D unclear. The germline V and J ends were trimmed by 5 bases and 7 bases, with 9 bases remaining between them. The CDR3 loop spans 11 amino acids. The germline V gene has CDR1 GTSNPN and CDR2 SVGIG (reference sequence).

As to this clone: It may be a read error: a sequence one base away is much more abundant. The same CDR3 is also encoded by other DNA sequences in this sample. The chain is built from TRBV7-2 and TRBJ2-1; possible D gene TRBD1, 5 bases. Germline-derived CDR1 and CDR2 are SGHTA and FQGNSA. Between the trimmed V and J ends, which lost 1 base and 7 bases, there was a span of 5 bases. CDR3 size: 12 residues. The CDR3 region is CASSLEGNEQFF. The CDR3 DNA sequence: TGTGCCAGCAGCTTAGAGGGGAATGAGCAGTTCTTC.

A note on this clone: Other DNA sequences in this sample translate to the same CDR3. This rearrangement joins TRBV28 to TRBJ1-2, with D perhaps TRBD1 (6 bases). Germline loops: CDR1 MDHEN, CDR2 SYDVKM. The CDR3 extends over 13 amino acids. Deletions cut 2 bases from V and 3 bases from J, with 7 bases between. The CDR3 nucleotides read TGTGCCAGCAGTTTAGGGGGCGACTATGGCTACACCTTC. Translation: CASSLGGDYGYTF.

The gene calls are TRBV2 and TRBJ2-4; 7 bases align to TRBD1. Germline loops: CDR1 SNHLY, CDR2 FYNNEI. After removal of 7 bases from V and 6 bases from J, the junction contained 12 bases not matched to a gene. The CDR3 totals 15 residues. The CDR3 protein is CASNPQGQMGNIQYF. CDR3 nucleotides: TGTGCCAGCAATCCACAGGGGCAAATGGGAAACATTCAGTACTTC. Using reference TRBV2 and TRBJ2-4 for the parts outside the CDR3, the full variable domain is EPEVTQTPSHQVTQMGQEVILRCVPISNHLYFYWYRQILGQKVEFLVSFYNNEISEKSEIFDDQFSVERPDGSNFTLKIRSTKLEDSAMYFCASNPQGQMGNIQYFGAGTRLSVL.

The rearrangement uses TRBV6-1 and TRBJ2-7; tentative D call: TRBD2 (5 bases). V was pared by 9 bases and J by 2 bases, with 11 bases between. Germline V CDR1 and CDR2: MNHNS, SASEGT. This CDR3 contains 12 residues. The CDR3 is CASGLLTYEQYF. The DNA of the CDR3 is TGTGCCAGTGGACTGCTAACCTACGAGCAGTACTTC.

The chain employs TRBV6-5 and TRBJ2-7; 7 bases agree with TRBD1. The V gene end was trimmed by 1 base and the J gene end by 7 bases; junction bases not matched to a gene: 4. Germline CDR1 and CDR2: MNHEY and SVGAGI. The CDR3 contains 13 residues. The CDR3 sequence is CASSYLGGVEQYF. The CDR3 DNA reads TGTGCCAGCAGTTACTTAGGGGGCGTTGAGCAGTACTTC.

V is TRBV5-4 and J is TRBJ2-1; D is possibly TRBD2 (5 bases). Germline assignment: CDR1 SGHNT and CDR2 YYREEE (reference sequence). The CDR3 has 16 amino acids. V lost 0 bases, J lost 9 bases, and 19 bases lay in between. The CDR3 DNA follows: TGTGCCAGCAGCTTGGGGCACCGGGATGTAGGAAGTGAGCAGTTCTTC. Protein sequence: CASSLGHRDVGSEQFF.

The V gene is TRBV5-1, the J gene TRBJ1-1; 9 nucleotides align to TRBD1. Losses at the gene ends were 4 bases for V and 6 bases for J; bases not matched to a gene: 7. Germline V gives CDR1 SGHRS, CDR2 YFSETQ. This CDR3 has 14 amino acids. CDR3: CASSKQGASAEAFF. In nucleotides, the CDR3 is TGCGCCAGCAGCAAACAGGGGGCAAGCGCTGAAGCTTTCTTT. Full variable domain (remainder filled in from reference TRBV5-1 and TRBJ1-1): KAGVTQTPRYLIKTRGQQVTLSCSPISGHRSVSWYQQTPGQGLQFLFEYFSETQRNKGNFPGRFSGRQFSNSRSEMNVSTLELGDSALYLCASSKQGASAEAFFGQGTRLTVV.

This clone has more than one count but fewer than ten. The V gene is TRBV20-1, the J gene TRBJ1-4; 7 bases align to TRBD1. This CDR3 has 11 amino acids. The germline gives CDR1 DFQATT, CDR2 SNEGSKA (reference sequence). V dropped 5 bases and J dropped 12; count of bases not matched to a gene: 6. This chain's CDR3 is CSAGDRDELFF. The CDR3 DNA reads as TGCAGTGCTGGTGACAGGGATGAACTGTTTTTT.

This chain connects TRBV2 to TRBJ1-1; D ambiguous. This CDR3 is 13 amino acids long. The V end lost 7 bases, the J end lost 5 bases, and 14 bases lay between the germline ends. The germline gives CDR1 SNHLY, CDR2 FYNNEI. CDR3 bases: TGTGCCAGCACCGGTCCCAAAAGGACTGAAGCTTTCTTT. Amino acid sequence: CASTGPKRTEAFF. The whole variable domain, remainder taken from reference TRBV2 and TRBJ1-1, is EPEVTQTPSHQVTQMGQEVILRCVPISNHLYFYWYRQILGQKVEFLVSFYNNEISEKSEIFDDQFSVERPDGSNFTLKIRSTKLEDSAMYFCASTGPKRTEAFFGQGTRLTVV.

This chain uses TRBV6-1 with TRBJ2-3, with D possibly being TRBD2 (6 bases). V lost 5 bases and J lost 2, with 14 bases in between. The germline V gene has CDR1 MNHNS and CDR2 SASEGT. This CDR3 spans 15 amino acids. CDR3: CASSFGREPTDTQYF. Written as DNA, the CDR3 is TGTGCCAGCAGTTTCGGCCGGGAGCCCACAGATACGCAGTATTTT.

The rearrangement joins TRBV7-6 to TRBJ2-3, with a weak D call TRBD2 (6 bases). The CDR3 sequence is 16 residues long. The germline V gene encodes CDR1 SGHVS and CDR2 FNYEAQ. V lost 5 bases and J lost 0, with 15 bases in between. The chain's CDR3 is CASSRGSGGSTDTQYF. DNA for the CDR3: TGTGCCAGCAGCCGTGGCTCCGGGGGTAGCACAGATACGCAGTATTTT.

DNA of the CDR3: TGTGCCAGCAGTGGTTTAAGGAGCTCCTACAATGAGCAGTTCTTC. Its protein is CASSGLRSSYNEQFF. This chain uses TRBV6-1 with TRBJ2-1, with unresolved D. The V and J ends lost 4 bases and 0 bases respectively, with 10 bases between them. Germline V gene lookup returns CDR1 MNHNS and CDR2 SASEGT. The CDR3 runs 15 residues.

The chain uses TRBV14 and TRBJ2-3, with TRBD1 identical over 8 bases. V lost 0 bases and J lost 2; bases outside the gene matches: 7. This CDR3 is 17 amino acids long. Germline V lookup: CDR1 SGHDN, CDR2 FVKESK. Here the CDR3 reads CASSQDGTGRVTDTQYF. The CDR3 DNA reads TGTGCCAGCAGCCAAGACGGGACAGGACGAGTCACAGATACGCAGTATTTT.

The rearrangement joins TRBV6-1 to TRBJ2-2; D uncertain. The CDR3 has 14 residues. Germline V gives CDR1 MNHNS, CDR2 SASEGT. V was cut by 8 bases and J by 5 bases, with 15 bases left in between. CDR3 bases: TGTGCCAGCTGTCTGGACCTGGGGACCGGGGAGCTGTTTTTT. Its protein is CASCLDLGTGELFF.